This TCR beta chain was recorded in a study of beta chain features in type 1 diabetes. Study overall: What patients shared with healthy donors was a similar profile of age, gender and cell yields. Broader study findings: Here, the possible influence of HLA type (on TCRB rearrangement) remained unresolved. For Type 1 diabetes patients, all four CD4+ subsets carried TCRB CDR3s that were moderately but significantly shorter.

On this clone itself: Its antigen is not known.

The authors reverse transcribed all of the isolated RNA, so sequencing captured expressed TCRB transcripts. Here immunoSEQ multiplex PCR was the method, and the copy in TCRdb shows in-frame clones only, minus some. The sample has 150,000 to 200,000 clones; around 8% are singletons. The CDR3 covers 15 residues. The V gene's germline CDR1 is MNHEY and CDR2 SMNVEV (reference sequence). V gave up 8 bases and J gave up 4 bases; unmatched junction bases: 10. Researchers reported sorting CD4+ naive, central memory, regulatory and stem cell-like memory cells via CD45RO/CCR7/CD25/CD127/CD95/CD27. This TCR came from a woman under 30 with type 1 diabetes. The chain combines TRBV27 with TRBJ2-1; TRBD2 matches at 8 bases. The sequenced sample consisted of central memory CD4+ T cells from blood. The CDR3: CASGLTGGVYNEQFF. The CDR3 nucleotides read TGTGCCAGCGGACTTACGGGGGGGGTTTACAATGAGCAGTTCTTC.